The 18 T cell receptor beta chains presented below share a single source sample, sequenced in a study of long-term antiretroviral therapy in people with HIV. At survey level, the immunoSEQ assay was run in its v3.0 version. Measured with immunoSEQ multiplex PCR; TCRdb has only the in-frame clones, and not every one. Of tens of thousands of clones in the sample, around four fifths are singletons; the top ten hold less than 15%. Here the sequenced sample was unsorted PBMCs, taken 1.6 years after starting antiretroviral therapy. These receptors were taken from a man aged 35-49 years with HIV.

The chain employs TRBV21-1 and TRBJ2-7; TRBD1 is taken as the D call from the table, unchecked against the DNA. TRBV21-1 is annotated as a pseudogene. The CDR3 spans 19 residues. DNA of the CDR3: TGTGCCAGCAGCAAGCCTTTTAAGCGGAGGGGGCCGAAAACCTACGAGCAGTACTTC. It is translated as CASSKPFKRRGPKTYEQYF.

The CDR3 loop is CASSLGGTTGEDQYF. DNA of the CDR3: TGCGCCAGCAGCTTGGGAGGGACTACAGGTGAGGATCAGTATTTT. This chain joins TRBV5-1 and TRBJ2-3; 7 bases are shared with TRBD2. The CDR3 covers 15 residues. Per the germline V gene, CDR1 is SGHRS and CDR2 is YFSETQ. The J segment lost 12 bases and the V segment lost 0 bases, leaving 13 bases of the junction unmatched.

The chain combines TRBV6-5 with TRBJ2-1, with D possibly being TRBD2 (5 bases). In germline, CDR1 is MNHEY, CDR2 SVGAGI. This CDR3 has 13 amino acids. V lost 4 bases and J 4 bases, leaving 8 bases between the germline ends. The CDR3 DNA sequence: TGTGCCAGCAGTTTCGGCGGGTACAATGAGCAGTTCTTC. Translating gives CASSFGGYNEQFF.

The chain employs TRBV7-2 and TRBJ1-2; possibly TRBD1 for D (6 bases). The germline gives CDR1 SGHTA, CDR2 FQGNSA. V lost 5 bases and J 8 bases, leaving 24 bases between the germline ends. The CDR3 is made up of 16 amino acids. The CDR3 region has the DNA TGTGCCAGCAGCCCCCATAGTGGGGGCCTAACTGCCGGCTACACCTTC. Translated: CASSPHSGGLTAGYTF.

The chain uses TRBV6-1 and TRBJ2-2; tentative D call: TRBD1 (6 bases). CDR3 length equals 15 residues. The germline gives CDR1 MNHNS, CDR2 SASEGT. With 0 bases removed from V and 9 bases from J, the gap between germline ends came to 14 bases. The CDR3 protein is CASSEAQGLGRELFF. CDR3 DNA sequence: TGTGCCAGCAGTGAAGCTCAGGGGTTGGGCCGGGAGCTGTTTTTT.

The chain employs TRBV10-2 and TRBJ2-5; 11 nucleotides align to TRBD2. Germline V gene lookup returns CDR1 WSHSY and CDR2 SAAADI. This CDR3 is 17 amino acids long. V gave up 0 bases and J gave up 0 bases; unmatched junction bases: 3. The CDR3 reads CASSESLAGGYQETQYF. Here the CDR3 DNA reads TGCGCCAGCAGTGAGTCATTAGCGGGAGGGTACCAAGAGACCCAGTACTTC.

The V gene is TRBV6-5, the J gene TRBJ2-2; D ambiguous. Germline V gives CDR1 MNHEY, CDR2 SVGAGI. Trimming shortened V by 2 bases and J by 5 bases, and 6 bases separated the two germline ends. This CDR3 spans 13 amino acids. CDR3 in DNA: TGTGCCAGCAGTTACGGAGCAACCGGGGAGCTGTTTTTT. It translates to CASSYGATGELFF.

This clone was counted between two and nine times. This chain links TRBV10-1 with TRBJ1-6; the match to TRBD1 covers 10 bases. CDR1 and CDR2 from the germline V gene are WNHNN and SYGVQD (reference sequence). The trim removed 10 bases at V and 8 bases at J, leaving 2 bases unmatched. The CDR3 consists of 12 residues. The CDR3 nucleotides are TGCGCCACCGGGACAGGGGATTCACCCCTCCACTTT. It yields the protein CATGTGDSPLHF.

The genes are TRBV5-1 and TRBJ1-1; D possibly corresponds to TRBD1 (5 bases). Trimming took 0 bases from V and 1 from J, leaving 7 bases between them. CDR1 and CDR2 from the germline V gene are SGHRS and YFSETQ. This CDR3 is 14 amino acids long. The CDR3 here is CASSLARGNTEAFF. CDR3 bases: TGCGCCAGCAGCTTGGCAAGGGGGAACACTGAAGCTTTCTTT.

In this sample, this clone turned up a few times. The chain employs TRBV30 and TRBJ1-6; D not certain. Germline lookup yields CDR1 GTSNPN and CDR2 SVGIG (reference sequence). V lost 2 bases and J lost 9, with 11 bases in between. The CDR3 consists of 13 residues. CDR3 amino acids: CAWSPETSSPLHF. As DNA, the CDR3 is TGTGCCTGGAGTCCCGAGACGAGTTCACCCCTCCACTTT.

The rearrangement uses TRBV10-3 and TRBJ2-3, with TRBD2 matching over 8 bases. Per germline, CDR1 ENHRY and CDR2 SYGVKD. Trimming cost V 2 bases and J 2 bases; bases outside gene matches: 3. The CDR3 is 15 residues long. The CDR3 bases are TGTGCCATCAGTGAGCGGGGGGGCCCCACAGATACGCAGTATTTT. Amino acids: CAISERGGPTDTQYF.

The genes are TRBV2 and TRBJ1-5; 7 bases are shared with TRBD1. This CDR3 is built from 14 residues. J gave up 5 bases and V 6 bases, and 7 bases lay outside the gene matches. Germline lookup yields CDR1 SNHLY and CDR2 FYNNEI. CDR3 in amino acids: CASRIGTAYQPQHF. The CDR3 region has the DNA TGTGCCAGCAGGATAGGGACAGCTTATCAGCCCCAGCATTTT.

The J gene is TRBJ2-3, the V gene TRBV5-4, with D possibly matching TRBD1 (5 bases). In germline, CDR1 is SGHNT, CDR2 YYREEE (reference sequence). The CDR3 has 15 residues. V was shortened by 0 bases and J by 4 bases, with 12 bases between the two germline ends. The CDR3 reads CASSLGGAFADTQYF. In DNA form, the CDR3 reads TGTGCCAGCAGCTTGGGGGGCGCTTTCGCAGATACGCAGTATTTT.

The chain carries TRBV4-1 and TRBJ1-6, with D unclear. Per germline, CDR1 MGHRA and CDR2 YSYEKL. This CDR3 has 16 amino acids. V was shortened by 0 bases and J by 7 bases, with 13 bases between the two germline ends. CDR3 coding DNA: TGCGCCAGCAGCCAAGATAGCGCAGTCGTGAATTCACCCCTCCACTTT. It is translated as CASSQDSAVVNSPLHF.

V and J are TRBV6-1 and TRBJ2-1; no firm D call. Germline V gene data show CDR1 as MNHNS and CDR2 as SASEGT. The V gene lost 6 bases and the J gene lost 4 bases, with 4 bases spanning the gap. The CDR3 has 11 residues. The CDR3, as DNA: TGTGCCAGCAGGGAGTACAATGAGCAGTTCTTC. Translation gives CASREYNEQFF.

The V gene is TRBV2, the J gene TRBJ1-1; possibly TRBD1 for D (6 bases). The CDR3 loop spans 13 amino acids. V lost 4 bases and J lost 11, with 17 bases in between. The germline V gene has CDR1 SNHLY and CDR2 FYNNEI. Written as DNA, the CDR3 is TGTGCCAGCAGTGCTACCTGGACAGCAGAGGCTTTCTTT. Translating it yields CASSATWTAEAFF.

CDR3 in amino acids: CASSYLQGAVTQYF. CDR3 coding DNA: TGTGCCAGCAGTTACTTACAGGGGGCTGTGACCCAGTACTTC. The chain joins TRBV6-5 to TRBJ2-5, with 9 bases identical to TRBD1. Germline lookup yields CDR1 MNHEY and CDR2 SVGAGI. V lost 1 base and J lost 7; bases outside the gene matches: 4. The CDR3 consists of 14 residues.

For the CDR3, the DNA is TGTGCCAGCAGCGGGGGGACAGGGTTTCGATATGAGCAGTTCTTC. The encoded protein is CASSGGTGFRYEQFF. The chain uses TRBV9 and TRBJ2-1, with 9 bases lining up with TRBD1. V lost 3 bases, J lost 8 bases, and 9 bases stayed unmatched. This CDR3 has 15 amino acids. From germline, CDR1 is SGDLS and CDR2 YYNGEE. The full variable domain, with the rest looked up from reference TRBV9 and TRBJ2-1, is DSGVTQTPKHLITATGQRVTLRCSPRSGDLSVYWYQQSLDQGLQFLIQYYNGEERAKGNILERFSAQQFPDLHSELNLSSLELGDSALYFCASSGGTGFRYEQFFGPGTRLTVL.